The 27 T cell receptor beta chains in this list originate from one sample, sequenced in a study of vaccination and CD4 T cells after COVID-19. The treatment denotes: roughly 10-day PBMC culture with coronavirus spike peptide pools or control peptides (ViraFEST assay). These receptors' antigens are unknown. With the Oncomine TCR Beta short-read assay, DNA from cultured CD4+ T cells was sequenced. TCRdb re-called the PCR reads with MiXCR, one entry per CDR3 protein. The sample lists some 15,000 distinct CDR3 sequences, 73% occurring once. The sequenced sample consisted of CD4+ T cells from blood, cultured in vitro. The origin of the receptors is a human donor who had recovered from COVID-19.

The chain carries TRBV6-1 and TRBJ2-7, with no clear D. V gave up 2 bases and J gave up 10 bases, with 6 bases separating them. The CDR3 is 10 residues long. The germline CDR1 and CDR2 sequences are MNHNS and SASEGT. In nucleotides, the CDR3 is TGTGCCAGCAGTGAAATTACCCAGTACTTC. Translated: CASSEITQYF.

This clonotype was recorded only once. The junction and the germline gene differ at one end; a read error may be behind it. The V call is TRBV7-2, the J call TRBJ1-1; no clear D. The CDR3 runs 16 residues. The germline V gene encodes CDR1 SGHTA and CDR2 FQGNSA. CDR3 in DNA: TGCGCCAGCAGCCAAGTCGGTGGAACATTTAACACTGAAGCTTTCTTT. Translating gives CASSQVGGTFNTEAFF.

The table lists this clonotype with a count of one. The rearrangement links TRBV2 to TRBJ2-7; 8 nucleotides match TRBD2. V shed 4 bases, J shed 2 bases, and the junction held 7 bases outside the gene matches. Germline V CDR1 and CDR2: SNHLY, FYNNEI. The CDR3 length is 15 residues. CDR3 coding DNA: TGTGCCAGCAGTGTAGAGCGGGAGCCAACCTACGAGCAGTACTTC. It yields the protein CASSVEREPTYEQYF.

The rearrangement joins TRBV7-2 to TRBJ2-7; D not resolved. Looked up from germline, CDR1 is SGHTA and CDR2 is FQGNSA. V lost 2 bases and J lost 2, with 4 bases in between. The CDR3 sequence is 12 residues long. The CDR3 protein is CASSLNTYEQYF. CDR3 nucleotides: TGTGCCAGCAGCTTAAATACCTACGAGCAGTACTTC.

This clonotype was counted only a few times. V and J are TRBV19 and TRBJ1-1, with no clear D. Germline V lookup: CDR1 LNHDA, CDR2 SQIVND (reference sequence). The germline V and J ends were trimmed by 6 bases and 1 base, with 18 bases remaining between them. The CDR3 contains 16 residues. The CDR3 sequence: CASRHSWFLQNTEAFF. Written as DNA, the CDR3 is TGTGCCAGTAGACACTCCTGGTTCCTTCAGAACACTGAAGCTTTCTTT.

The chain is built from TRBV24-1 and TRBJ1-2, with D perhaps TRBD1 (5 bases). Germline CDR1 reads KGHDR; CDR2 reads SFDVKD. Trimming took off 3 bases at V and 3 bases at J, with 10 bases between the two ends. The CDR3 covers 14 residues. CDR3 sequence: CATSDGQGDYGYTF. DNA of the CDR3: TGTGCCACCAGTGATGGGCAGGGAGACTATGGCTACACCTTC.

The chain joins TRBV6-1 to TRBJ1-6; D not certain. The CDR3 has 17 amino acids. V lost 5 bases and J 0 bases, leaving 14 bases between the germline ends. The germline gives CDR1 MNHNS, CDR2 SASEGT. In DNA form, the CDR3 reads TGTGCCAGCAGTCCTCTAGGCGGTAGCTCCTATAATTCACCCCTCCACTTT. This sequence encodes CASSPLGGSSYNSPLHF.

This clonotype has a handful of counts. The chain links TRBV20-1 to TRBJ1-2; D gene unclear. V dropped 4 bases and J dropped 7 bases, with 19 bases sitting between them. This CDR3 spans 14 amino acids. The germline V gene has CDR1 DFQATT and CDR2 SNEGSKA (reference sequence). The CDR3 sequence: CSATGRTGLSGYTF. The CDR3 bases are TGCAGTGCTACTGGTAGAACTGGCCTGAGTGGCTACACCTTC.

This clonotype was found a few times. V and J are TRBV6-5 and TRBJ1-5; no clear D. CDR1 is MNHEY and CDR2 is SVGAGI in the germline V gene. V was clipped by 2 bases and J by 5 bases, with 16 bases between them. The CDR3 consists of 16 residues. The CDR3 loop reads CASSYKAGSDHQPQHF. CDR3 bases: TGTGCCAGCAGTTACAAGGCAGGTTCAGACCATCAGCCCCAGCATTTT.

The CDR3 bases are TGTGCCAGCAGTGCCCTTTCTGGGGGCTACACCTTC. Translated: CASSALSGGYTF. The chain joins TRBV2 to TRBJ1-2; D gene unclear. V dropped 4 bases and J dropped 8 bases, with 11 bases sitting between them. Germline V gene data show CDR1 as SNHLY and CDR2 as FYNNEI. The CDR3 is 12 amino acids. Drawing the rest from reference TRBV2 and TRBJ1-2, the complete variable domain is EPEVTQTPSHQVTQMGQEVILRCVPISNHLYFYWYRQILGQKVEFLVSFYNNEISEKSEIFDDQFSVERPDGSNFTLKIRSTKLEDSAMYFCASSALSGGYTFGSGTRLTVV.

This sequence joins TRBV7-7 and TRBJ2-7, with a weak D call TRBD2 (6 bases). V was trimmed by 4 bases and J by 7 bases, leaving 29 bases between them. This CDR3 is 18 amino acids long. The germline V gene has CDR1 SSHAT and CDR2 FNYEAQ (reference sequence). The CDR3 loop is CASSSIMGGGRVRGEQYF. CDR3 nucleotides: TGTGCCAGCAGCTCCATTATGGGAGGTGGTAGGGTCCGGGGGGAGCAGTACTTC.

The chain combines TRBV2 with TRBJ2-3, with D hard to call. The CDR3 consists of 13 residues. Germline CDR1 is SNHLY and CDR2 is FYNNEI. The V end lost 3 bases, the J end lost 2 bases, and 6 bases lay between the germline ends. CDR3 protein: CASSERTTDTQYF. CDR3 bases: TGTGCCAGCAGTGAGAGGACCACAGATACGCAGTATTTT. Together with reference TRBV2 and TRBJ2-3, the CDR3 gives the full variable domain: EPEVTQTPSHQVTQMGQEVILRCVPISNHLYFYWYRQILGQKVEFLVSFYNNEISEKSEIFDDQFSVERPDGSNFTLKIRSTKLEDSAMYFCASSERTTDTQYFGPGTRLTVL.

The chain recombines TRBV6-1 with TRBJ1-6, with 10 bases that match TRBD1. Germline assignment: CDR1 MNHNS and CDR2 SASEGT. With V trimmed by 2 bases and J by 7 bases, 11 bases remained unmatched. The CDR3 is made up of 18 amino acids. CDR3 DNA sequence: TGTGCCAGCAGTGAACTAGGGACAGGGGCCTTGCGAAATTCACCCCTCCACTTT. The encoded protein is CASSELGTGALRNSPLHF.

The chain recombines TRBV5-1 with TRBJ1-2; D is possibly TRBD1 (5 bases). Trimming took 3 bases from V and 5 from J, leaving 14 bases between them. Germline CDR1 SGHRS, CDR2 YFSETQ. CDR3 size: 14 residues. Here the CDR3 reads CASSSAFGGYGYTF. Written as DNA, the CDR3 is TGCGCCAGCAGCTCCGCCTTCGGGGGTTATGGCTACACCTTC.

V and J are TRBV6-5 and TRBJ2-3, with TRBD1 matching over 10 bases. Trimming took 2 bases from V and 4 from J; bases not matched to a gene: 6. The germline V gene encodes CDR1 MNHEY and CDR2 SVGAGI. CDR3 length: 16 residues. The CDR3 sequence is CASSYLGTGDSDTQYF. The CDR3 nucleotides read TGTGCCAGCAGTTACCTTGGGACAGGGGACTCAGATACGCAGTATTTT.

In this sample, this clonotype turned up once. The chain joins TRBV7-2 to TRBJ2-7, with D possibly being TRBD1 or TRBD2 (6 bases each). The CDR3 length is 15 residues. The germline V gene encodes CDR1 SGHTA and CDR2 FQGNSA. Between the trimmed V and J ends, which lost 3 bases and 3 bases, there was a span of 15 bases. The CDR3 bases are TGTGCCAGCAGCTTCCAACAGGGAGGAAGCTACGAGCAGTACTTC. Encoded protein: CASSFQQGGSYEQYF.

V gene TRBV7-9 combines with J gene TRBJ1-1; 9 bases agree with TRBD1. The CDR3 runs 14 residues. CDR1 and CDR2 (germline): SEHNR, FQNEAQ (reference sequence). Unmatched junction bases numbered 5, after V lost 4 bases and J lost 5 bases. CDR3 in DNA: TGTGCCAGCAGCTCGGACAGGGGAAGGACTGAAGCTTTCTTT. Residues: CASSSDRGRTEAFF.

This clonotype is medium-sized. V usage is TRBV7-2 and J usage is TRBJ1-5; D is unclear. Trimming cost V 2 bases and J 1 base, with 12 bases left between them. The CDR3 length is 16 residues. Germline assignment: CDR1 SGHTA and CDR2 FQGNSA. CDR3 protein: CASSLFYGSSNQPQHF. The CDR3 DNA follows: TGTGCCAGCAGCTTATTTTATGGGTCGAGCAATCAGCCCCAGCATTTT.

This clonotype has a handful of counts. V gene TRBV20-1 combines with J gene TRBJ1-5; 9 bases fit TRBD1. Germline V lookup: CDR1 DFQATT, CDR2 SNEGSKA (reference sequence). The CDR3 loop spans 13 amino acids. V was pared by 6 bases and J by 4 bases, with 4 bases of the junction left unmatched. Here the CDR3 reads CSAHGTGNQPQHF. The CDR3, as DNA: TGCAGTGCACACGGGACAGGGAATCAGCCCCAGCATTTT.

V gene TRBV6-1 combines with J gene TRBJ1-2; possibly TRBD1 for D (6 bases). The germline CDR1 and CDR2 sequences are MNHNS and SASEGT. The CDR3 is 16 amino acids. Trimming took off 7 bases at V and 2 bases at J, with 20 bases between the two ends. The CDR3 DNA follows: TGTGCCAGCAACAGGTTGACAGGCCAAGTAAACTATGGCTACACCTTC. Its translation: CASNRLTGQVNYGYTF.

This clonotype was recorded once. This chain uses TRBV19 with TRBJ2-5; the D gene is possibly TRBD1 (6 bases). V dropped 6 bases and J dropped 1 base, with 15 bases sitting between them. This CDR3 comprises 15 residues. CDR1 and CDR2 (germline): LNHDA, SQIVND (reference sequence). The CDR3 region has the DNA TGTGCCAGTAGAGCTCCGGGACACCTCCAAGAGACCCAGTACTTC. Residues: CASRAPGHLQETQYF.

J is TRBJ1-6 and V is TRBV27; 8 bases are shared with TRBD1. From germline, CDR1 is MNHEY and CDR2 SMNVEV (reference sequence). The CDR3 spans 15 residues. Unmatched junction bases numbered 5, after V lost 3 bases and J lost 7 bases. The CDR3 reads CASSLVGQGNSPLHF. The CDR3 DNA is TGTGCCAGCAGTTTGGTAGGACAGGGAAATTCACCCCTCCACTTT.

The gene calls are TRBV12-3 or TRBV12-4 and TRBJ1-5, with TRBD1 as a possible D gene (5 bases). The CDR3 sequence is 13 residues long. Trimming cost V 5 bases and J 7 bases, with 12 bases left between them. The CDR3 DNA reads TGTGCCAGCAGTCGGACGGGGGAACAGCCCCAGCATTTT. It translates to CASSRTGEQPQHF.

The chain carries TRBV20-1 and TRBJ1-2; D gene uncertain. CDR1 DFQATT and CDR2 SNEGSKA come from the germline V gene (reference sequence). Trimming removed 1 base from V and 6 bases from J, with 15 bases in between. The CDR3 extends over 14 amino acids. The CDR3 DNA reads TGCAGTGCTAGAGTTTCGGGCCGCCAGGATGGCTACACCTTC. It translates to CSARVSGRQDGYTF.

The chain links TRBV20-1 to TRBJ1-5; D may be TRBD1 (6 bases). The CDR3 is 15 amino acids. Germline V lookup: CDR1 DFQATT, CDR2 SNEGSKA (reference sequence). Deletions cut 5 bases from V and 2 bases from J, with 16 bases between. CDR3 sequence reads: CSAPLRGIGNQPQHF. In DNA form, the CDR3 reads TGCAGTGCTCCTTTGAGGGGGATTGGCAATCAGCCCCAGCATTTT.

The chain recombines TRBV19 with TRBJ2-2; 8 nucleotides match TRBD2. V gave up 4 bases and J gave up 6 bases; unmatched junction bases: 10. The CDR3 is 16 residues long. Germline V gives CDR1 LNHDA, CDR2 SQIVND (reference sequence). CDR3 in DNA: TGTGCCAGTAGTAGGGTGGCTAGCGGGTTAGCCGGGGAGCTGTTTTTT. This gives the protein CASSRVASGLAGELFF.

The rearrangement joins TRBV6-1 to TRBJ1-2; no clear D gene. V shed 6 bases and J shed 0 bases, with 2 bases lying between them. This CDR3 is built from 11 residues. Germline lookup yields CDR1 MNHNS and CDR2 SASEGT. The CDR3 is CASSSNYGYTF. The CDR3 nucleotides are TGTGCCAGCAGCTCTAACTATGGCTACACCTTC.